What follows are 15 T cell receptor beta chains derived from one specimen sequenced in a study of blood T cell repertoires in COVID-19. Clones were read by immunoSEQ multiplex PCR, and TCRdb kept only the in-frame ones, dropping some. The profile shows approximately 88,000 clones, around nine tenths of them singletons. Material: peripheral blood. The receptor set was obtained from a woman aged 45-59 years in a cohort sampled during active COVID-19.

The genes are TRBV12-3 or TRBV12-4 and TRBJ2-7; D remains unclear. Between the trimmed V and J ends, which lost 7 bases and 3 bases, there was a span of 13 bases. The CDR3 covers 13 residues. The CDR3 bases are TGTGCCAGCACCCCTGGGCCAGGCTACGAGCAGTACTTC. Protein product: CASTPGPGYEQYF.

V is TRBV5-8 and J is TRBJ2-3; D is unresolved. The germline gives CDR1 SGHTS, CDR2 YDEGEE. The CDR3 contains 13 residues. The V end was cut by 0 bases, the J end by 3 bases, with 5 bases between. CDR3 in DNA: TGTGCCAGCAGCTTGGCAGATACAGATACGCAGTATTTT. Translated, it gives CASSLADTDTQYF.

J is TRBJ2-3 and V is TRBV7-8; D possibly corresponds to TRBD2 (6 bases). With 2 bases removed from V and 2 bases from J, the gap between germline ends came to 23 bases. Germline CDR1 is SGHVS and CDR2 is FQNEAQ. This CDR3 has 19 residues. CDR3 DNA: TGTGCCAGCAGCTTAAAGATCGGGAGCCGGGTTCTAGACACAGATACGCAGTATTTT. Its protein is CASSLKIGSRVLDTDTQYF.

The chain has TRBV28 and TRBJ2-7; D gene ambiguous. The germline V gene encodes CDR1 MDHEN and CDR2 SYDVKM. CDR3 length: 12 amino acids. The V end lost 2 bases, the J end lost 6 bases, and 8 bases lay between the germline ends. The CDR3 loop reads CASSLPPGEQYF. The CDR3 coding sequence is TGTGCCAGCAGTTTACCCCCGGGCGAGCAGTACTTC.

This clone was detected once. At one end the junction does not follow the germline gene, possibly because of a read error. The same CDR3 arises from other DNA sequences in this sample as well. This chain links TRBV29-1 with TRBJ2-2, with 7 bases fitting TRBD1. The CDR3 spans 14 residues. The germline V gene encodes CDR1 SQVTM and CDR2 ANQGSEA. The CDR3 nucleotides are TGCAGCGCCCGGGTAGGGGGCAACACTGGGGAGCTGTTTTTT. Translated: CSARVGGNTGELFF.

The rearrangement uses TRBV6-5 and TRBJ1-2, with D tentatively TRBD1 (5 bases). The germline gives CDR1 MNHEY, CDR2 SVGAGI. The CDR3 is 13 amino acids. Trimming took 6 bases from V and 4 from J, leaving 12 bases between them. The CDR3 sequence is CASSPTARYGYTF. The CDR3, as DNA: TGTGCCAGCAGCCCGACAGCCCGCTATGGCTACACCTTC.

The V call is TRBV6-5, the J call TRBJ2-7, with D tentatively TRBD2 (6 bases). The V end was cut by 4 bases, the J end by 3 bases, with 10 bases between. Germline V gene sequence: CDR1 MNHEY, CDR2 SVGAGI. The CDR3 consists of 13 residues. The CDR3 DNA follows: TGTGCCAGCAGTTGGGGGGTCCGCTACGAGCAGTACTTC. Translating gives CASSWGVRYEQYF.

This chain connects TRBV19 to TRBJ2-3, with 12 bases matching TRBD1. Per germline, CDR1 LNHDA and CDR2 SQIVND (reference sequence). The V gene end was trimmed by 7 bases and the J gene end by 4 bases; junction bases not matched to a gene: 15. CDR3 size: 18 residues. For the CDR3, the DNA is TGTGCCAGTAAACCTCTGGGGGACAGGGGGCAGCAGGCAGATACGCAGTATTTT. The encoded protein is CASKPLGDRGQQADTQYF.

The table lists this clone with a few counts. CDR3 nucleotide sequence: TGCGCCAGCAGCTCCACAGGGGGCGGCTACGAGCAGTACTTC. Translating gives CASSSTGGGYEQYF. This rearrangement joins TRBV5-1 to TRBJ2-7, with 9 bases fitting TRBD1. V lost 3 bases and J lost 3; bases outside the gene matches: 4. Per germline, CDR1 SGHRS and CDR2 YFSETQ. CDR3 length equals 14 residues. Full variable domain (missing parts from reference TRBV5-1 and TRBJ2-7): KAGVTQTPRYLIKTRGQQVTLSCSPISGHRSVSWYQQTPGQGLQFLFEYFSETQRNKGNFPGRFSGRQFSNSRSEMNVSTLELGDSALYLCASSSTGGGYEQYFGPGTRLTVT.

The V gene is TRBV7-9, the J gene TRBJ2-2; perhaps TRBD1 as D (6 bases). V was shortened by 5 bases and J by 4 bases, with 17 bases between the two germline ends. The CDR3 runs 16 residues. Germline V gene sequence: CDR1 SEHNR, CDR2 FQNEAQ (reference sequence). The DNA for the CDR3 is TGTGCCAGCAGCACTGGCTCCGGGACAACCACCGGGGAGCTGTTTTTT. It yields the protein CASSTGSGTTTGELFF.

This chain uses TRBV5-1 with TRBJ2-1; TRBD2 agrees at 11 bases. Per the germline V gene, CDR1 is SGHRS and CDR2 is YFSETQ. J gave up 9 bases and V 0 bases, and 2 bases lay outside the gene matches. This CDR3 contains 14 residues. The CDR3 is CASSLELAGAEQFF. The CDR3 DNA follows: TGCGCCAGCAGCTTGGAACTAGCGGGAGCTGAGCAGTTCTTC.

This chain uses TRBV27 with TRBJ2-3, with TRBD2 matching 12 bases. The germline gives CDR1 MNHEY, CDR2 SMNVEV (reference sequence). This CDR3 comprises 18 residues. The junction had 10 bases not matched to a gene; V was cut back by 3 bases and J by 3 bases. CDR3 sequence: CASSFGLAGGLRTDTQYF. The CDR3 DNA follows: TGTGCCAGCAGTTTTGGGCTAGCGGGGGGGCTGAGGACAGATACGCAGTATTTT.

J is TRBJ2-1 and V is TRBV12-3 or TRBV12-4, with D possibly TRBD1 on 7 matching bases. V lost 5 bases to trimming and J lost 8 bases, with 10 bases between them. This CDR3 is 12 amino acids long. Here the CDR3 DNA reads TGTGCCAGCAGTCCCAGGGGGGATGAGCAGTTCTTC. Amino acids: CASSPRGDEQFF.

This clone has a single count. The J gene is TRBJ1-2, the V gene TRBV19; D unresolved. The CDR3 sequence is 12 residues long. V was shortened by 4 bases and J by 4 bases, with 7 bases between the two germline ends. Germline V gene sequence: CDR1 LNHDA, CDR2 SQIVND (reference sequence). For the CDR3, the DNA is TGTGCCAGTAGTAGCGGTGGCTATGGCTACACCTTC. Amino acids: CASSSGGYGYTF.

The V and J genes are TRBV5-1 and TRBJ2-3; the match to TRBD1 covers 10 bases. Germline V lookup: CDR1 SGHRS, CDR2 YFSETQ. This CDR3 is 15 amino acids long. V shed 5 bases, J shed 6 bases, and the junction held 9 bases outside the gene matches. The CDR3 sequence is CASRSGQGEGDTQYF. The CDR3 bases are TGCGCCAGCAGATCCGGACAGGGGGAAGGTGATACGCAGTATTTT.